Below, one T cell receptor (beta chain) is given with its context. The CDR3 has 16 residues. V shed 4 bases, J shed 3 bases, and the junction held 9 bases outside the gene matches. Germline V gives CDR1 SGHVS, CDR2 FQNEAQ. The data were taken from a study of OX40 agonist ivuxolimab in advanced cancers. Study context: At 75% to 90% male, the cohort had a mean age of approximately 60 years, ranging from about 20 to 79.

This table comes from immunoSEQ multiplex PCR, and its TCRdb copy is limited to in-frame clones, with some not included. The repertoire holds some 80,000 clones, with 90% to 95% as singletons. This chain uses TRBV7-8 with TRBJ1-5, with 7 bases lining up with TRBD1. The origin of this receptor is an adult with an advanced solid tumor such as melanoma, head and neck, liver or kidney cancer. The sample consisted of CD4+ or CD8+ T cells sorted from blood, taken in a trial of the OX40 agonist ivuxolimab. The CDR3 loop is CASSSRSDRNNQPQHF. For the CDR3, the DNA is TGTGCCAGCAGCTCCCGCTCGGACAGGAACAATCAGCCCCAGCATTTT.